Below are 29 T cell receptor beta chains sequenced from a single sample in a study of control samples from healthy donors and cancer patients. Using immunoSEQ multiplex PCR, the repertoire was profiled, and TCRdb retains in-frame clones only, with some absent. The sample yields some 120,000 clones, roughly 90% seen once. The sample comprised blood. These receptor sequences come from a man between 18 and 35 years old in good health.

The chain has TRBV6-5 and TRBJ1-5; no clear D. From germline, CDR1 is MNHEY and CDR2 SVGAGI. This CDR3 is built from 12 residues. Between the trimmed V and J ends, which lost 7 bases and 3 bases, there was a span of 7 bases. DNA of the CDR3: TGTGCCAGCAATGGGAACAATCAGCCCCAGCATTTT. Translating gives CASNGNNQPQHF.

This chain joins TRBV5-6 and TRBJ2-7; TRBD2 is a possible D gene (5 bases). V lost 1 base and J lost 2, with 13 bases in between. Germline V gene sequence: CDR1 SGHDT, CDR2 YYEEEE. This CDR3 is built from 15 residues. The CDR3, as DNA: TGTGCCAGCAGCTTGCCGGGGTCCCAGACCTACGAGCAGTACTTC. Amino acids: CASSLPGSQTYEQYF.

The chain uses TRBV11-2 and TRBJ2-3; D is perhaps TRBD1 or TRBD2 (5 bases each). The CDR3 loop spans 15 amino acids. From germline, CDR1 is SGHAT and CDR2 FQNNGV. The ends were cut back, 4 bases at V and 2 bases at J, with 13 bases in the middle. CDR3 DNA sequence: TGTGCCAGCAGCTGGAGTGGGGGAGTCACAGATACGCAGTATTTT. Its translation: CASSWSGGVTDTQYF.

The rearrangement joins TRBV21-1 to TRBJ2-1; the listed D gene, TRBD2, was not tested against the DNA. TRBV21-1 is recorded as a pseudogene. The CDR3 contains 16 residues. CDR3 in DNA: TGTGCCAGCAGCAAAGGTGGCCTAGCTCCGTACAATGAGCAGTTCTTC. Its protein product is CASSKGGLAPYNEQFF.

The chain combines TRBV28 with TRBJ1-3; 8 bases match TRBD1. CDR1 and CDR2 from the germline V gene are MDHEN and SYDVKM. The CDR3 runs 14 residues. Trimming cost V 3 bases and J 4 bases; bases outside gene matches: 2. In nucleotides, the CDR3 is TGTGCCAGCAGTTTTGGGGACAGGGGAAACACCATATATTTT. Translating it yields CASSFGDRGNTIYF.

The genes are TRBV30 and TRBJ1-1; 8 bases fit TRBD1. Losses at the gene ends were 3 bases for V and 1 base for J; bases not matched to a gene: 1. The CDR3 runs 13 residues. The germline V gene has CDR1 GTSNPN and CDR2 SVGIG (reference sequence). The CDR3 here is CAWSDRGNTEAFF. The DNA of the CDR3 is TGTGCCTGGAGCGACAGGGGGAACACTGAAGCTTTCTTT. The full variable domain, with the rest looked up from reference TRBV30 and TRBJ1-1, is SQTIHQWPATLVQPVGSPLSLECTVEGTSNPNLYWYRQAAGRGLQLLFYSVGIGQISSEVPQNLSASRPQDRQFILSSKKLLLSDSGFYLCAWSDRGNTEAFFGQGTRLTVV.

V usage is TRBV7-2 and J usage is TRBJ2-1; a weak D match, TRBD2 (6 bases). The germline gives CDR1 SGHTA, CDR2 FQGNSA. The V end was cut by 3 bases, the J end by 4 bases, with 16 bases between. The CDR3 runs to 16 residues. The CDR3 DNA sequence: TGTGCCAGCAGCTTCCAAGCGGGTACGCTTTACAATGAGCAGTTCTTC. It yields the protein CASSFQAGTLYNEQFF.

The chain is built from TRBV5-1 and TRBJ2-5; unclear D gene. V lost 0 bases and J 3 bases, leaving 3 bases between the germline ends. Germline CDR1 SGHRS, CDR2 YFSETQ. The CDR3 length is 12 residues. CDR3 residues: CASSLGKETQYF. CDR3 nucleotide sequence: TGCGCCAGCAGCTTGGGAAAAGAGACCCAGTACTTC.

The V gene is TRBV12-3 or TRBV12-4, the J gene TRBJ1-2, with D perhaps TRBD1 (5 bases). V gave up 6 bases and J gave up 5 bases, with 13 bases separating them. The length of the CDR3 is 13 residues. DNA of the CDR3: TGTGCCAGCAGCCTGGACAAGAGGTATGGCTACACCTTC. Translation: CASSLDKRYGYTF.

The chain employs TRBV12-3 or TRBV12-4 and TRBJ1-1, with no clear D. V lost 4 bases and J lost 7, with 13 bases in between. This CDR3 is built from 13 residues. The CDR3 is CASSSIQPFEAFF. CDR3 DNA: TGTGCCAGCAGTTCGATACAGCCTTTTGAAGCTTTCTTT.

This chain uses TRBV25-1 with TRBJ1-3, with no clear D. The CDR3 totals 14 residues. CDR1 MGHDK and CDR2 SYGVNS come from the germline V gene. The V and J ends lost 6 bases and 1 base respectively, with 10 bases between them. CDR3 in DNA: TGTGCCAGCAGCCGGGCTGGGTCTGGAAACACCATATATTTT. Protein product: CASSRAGSGNTIYF.

The chain joins TRBV20-1 to TRBJ2-1; 9 bases align to TRBD2. The CDR3 length is 11 residues. CDR1 DFQATT and CDR2 SNEGSKA come from the germline V gene (reference sequence). Here the CDR3 reads CTSGGWGEQFF. DNA for the CDR3: TGCACCAGCGGGGGGTGGGGTGAGCAGTTCTTC.

The rearrangement joins TRBV11-3 to TRBJ2-5; D gene unclear. The CDR3 consists of 15 residues. Germline V gives CDR1 SGHNT, CDR2 YENEEA. Trimming stripped 1 base from V and 2 bases from J, with 11 bases between. CDR3 in amino acids: CASSLVLGLQETQYF. Here the CDR3 DNA reads TGTGCCAGCAGCTTAGTTCTGGGTTTACAAGAGACCCAGTACTTC.

This clone occurred once. One junction end disagrees with the germline gene, perhaps due to a read error. This rearrangement joins TRBV27 to TRBJ2-3; D remains unclear. This CDR3 comprises 11 residues. Germline CDR1 is MNHEY and CDR2 is SMNVEV (reference sequence). DNA of the CDR3: TGTGCCACCAGTGGGACAGATACGCAGTATTTT. Amino acids: CATSGTDTQYF.

The chain employs TRBV27 and TRBJ2-3, with 9 bases aligning to TRBD2. CDR3 length equals 15 residues. Germline values: CDR1 MNHEY, CDR2 SMNVEV (reference sequence). V trimming: 4 bases; J trimming: 6 bases; junction bases outside the gene matches: 8. Here the CDR3 reads CASSSKREAEDTQYF. The CDR3 DNA reads TGTGCCAGCAGTTCCAAGCGGGAGGCGGAGGATACGCAGTATTTT.

A single count supports this clone. The J gene is TRBJ1-3, the V gene TRBV6-5, with 7 bases lining up with TRBD1. CDR3 length: 15 amino acids. The ends lost 7 bases at V and 2 bases at J; junction bases unmatched: 8. Germline loops: CDR1 MNHEY, CDR2 SVGAGI. The DNA for the CDR3 is TGTGCCAGCACCCCCGGACAGGTGGCTGGAAACACCATATATTTT. As protein: CASTPGQVAGNTIYF.

The chain joins TRBV3-1 (or the pseudogene TRBV3-2) to TRBJ2-7; unclear D gene. CDR1 is LGHDT and CDR2 is YNNKEL in the germline V gene (reference sequence). The CDR3 has 15 residues. V was pared by 3 bases and J by 2 bases, with 14 bases between. The CDR3 region has the DNA TGTGCCAGCAGCCACCGCCCAGATTTTACCTACGAGCAGTACTTC. Encoded protein: CASSHRPDFTYEQYF.

J is TRBJ2-5 and V is TRBV5-5, with D perhaps assigned TRBD1 or TRBD2 (6 bases each). The CDR3 has 14 amino acids. Germline V lookup: CDR1 SGHKS, CDR2 YYEKEE (reference sequence). The V end was cut by 4 bases, the J end by 5 bases, with 15 bases between. CDR3 nucleotides: TGTGCCAGCAGCAAGGACAGCGGGCTGGAGACCCAGTACTTC. It translates to CASSKDSGLETQYF.

The chain couples TRBV6-5 to TRBJ2-1; TRBD2 matches 8 bases. This CDR3 is built from 15 residues. V lost 0 bases and J lost 9; bases outside the gene matches: 7. Looked up from germline, CDR1 is MNHEY and CDR2 is SVGAGI. The CDR3 DNA follows: TGTGCCAGCAGTTACTCGACGGGAGGGGACGTTGAGCAGTTCTTC. This translates into CASSYSTGGDVEQFF.

The rearrangement links TRBV19 to TRBJ1-1; D unclear. Germline values: CDR1 LNHDA, CDR2 SQIVND (reference sequence). V lost 5 bases, J lost 10 bases, and 14 bases lay in between. This CDR3 comprises 12 residues. This chain's CDR3 is CASSGISSRAFF. CDR3 in DNA: TGTGCCAGTAGTGGAATATCCTCAAGAGCTTTCTTT.

The CDR3 nucleotides are TGTGCCAGCAGCTTAGGGCCGGGACAGGACGCCGGGGAGCTGTTTTTT. Its translation is CASSLGPGQDAGELFF. The V call is TRBV5-4, the J call TRBJ2-2; TRBD1 matches 8 bases. There are 16 residues in the CDR3. The V gene's germline CDR1 is SGHNT and CDR2 YYREEE (reference sequence). Losses at the gene ends were 2 bases for V and 6 bases for J; bases not matched to a gene: 9. Full variable domain (missing parts from reference TRBV5-4 and TRBJ2-2): ETGVTQSPTHLIKTRGQQVTLRCSSQSGHNTVSWYQQALGQGPQFIFQYYREEENGRGNFPPRFSGLQFPNYSSELNVNALELDDSALYLCASSLGPGQDAGELFFGEGSRLTVL.

The chain combines TRBV7-9 with TRBJ2-2; TRBD2 matches at 7 bases. Per the germline V gene, CDR1 is SEHNR and CDR2 is FQNEAQ (reference sequence). CDR3 length: 14 residues. V gave up 8 bases and J gave up 6 bases; unmatched junction bases: 9. The CDR3 protein is CASEGRLAAGELFF. The CDR3, as DNA: TGTGCCAGCGAAGGGCGGCTAGCGGCCGGGGAGCTGTTTTTT.

The chain links TRBV10-1 to TRBJ2-5; 13 bases align to TRBD2. V lost 5 bases, J lost 3 bases, and 3 bases stayed unmatched. The CDR3 has 15 residues. Per germline, CDR1 WNHNN and CDR2 SYGVQD (reference sequence). CDR3 DNA sequence: TGCGCCAGCAGTCGGACTAGCGGGAGTGAAGAGACCCAGTACTTC. This encodes CASSRTSGSEETQYF.

The chain combines TRBV30 with TRBJ2-3, with D possibly TRBD2 on 7 matching bases. CDR3 length equals 14 residues. The germline gives CDR1 GTSNPN, CDR2 SVGIG (reference sequence). V lost 0 bases and J lost 7, with 14 bases in between. In DNA, the CDR3 is TGTGCCTGGAGTGTAGGGGGGGGGACCAATACGCAGTATTTT. This encodes CAWSVGGGTNTQYF.

This clone appeared a few times. V and J are TRBV27 and TRBJ1-5; D gene ambiguous. Germline V gene sequence: CDR1 MNHEY, CDR2 SMNVEV (reference sequence). The CDR3 contains 15 residues. Trimming pared 5 bases from V and 1 base from J, leaving 12 bases between. CDR3 amino acids: CASSIGFGSNQPQHF. The CDR3 DNA is TGTGCCAGCAGTATAGGGTTTGGAAGCAATCAGCCCCAGCATTTT.

The chain combines TRBV27 with TRBJ2-3; D possibly uses TRBD1 or TRBD2 (9 bases each). In germline, CDR1 is MNHEY, CDR2 SMNVEV (reference sequence). This CDR3 is built from 15 residues. V was shortened by 6 bases and J by 6 bases, with 19 bases between the two germline ends. The DNA of the CDR3 is TGTGCCAGCAGCCCCCTAGCGGGGACAGGGGATACGCAGTATTTT. This codes for CASSPLAGTGDTQYF.

The rearrangement uses TRBV25-1 and TRBJ1-6, with D hard to call. The CDR3 is 16 amino acids. Germline-derived CDR1 and CDR2 are MGHDK and SYGVNS. Trimming removed 5 bases from V and 0 bases from J, with 11 bases in between. The CDR3 bases are TGTGCCAGCAGTCCCCGGGGAAGCTCCTATAATTCACCCCTCCACTTT. Translation gives CASSPRGSSYNSPLHF.

The V call is TRBV5-4, the J call TRBJ2-7; 16 bases are shared with TRBD2. Germline trimming cut 4 bases from V and 2 bases from J; bases unmatched to any gene: 3. CDR1 SGHNT and CDR2 YYREEE come from the germline V gene (reference sequence). The CDR3 sequence is 16 residues long. CDR3 in DNA: TGTGCCAGCAGCACAGGGACTAGCGGGGGGGCCTACGAGCAGTACTTC. This codes for CASSTGTSGGAYEQYF.

The rearrangement uses TRBV5-4 and TRBJ2-3, with 9 nucleotides matching TRBD1. The CDR3 has 16 amino acids. V trimming: 0 bases; J trimming: 3 bases; junction bases outside the gene matches: 5. Per the germline V gene, CDR1 is SGHNT and CDR2 is YYREEE (reference sequence). The CDR3 region is CASSLAQGARTDTQYF. The CDR3 DNA reads as TGTGCCAGCAGCTTGGCACAGGGGGCTCGTACAGATACGCAGTATTTT. Full variable domain (remainder filled in from reference TRBV5-4 and TRBJ2-3): ETGVTQSPTHLIKTRGQQVTLRCSSQSGHNTVSWYQQALGQGPQFIFQYYREEENGRGNFPPRFSGLQFPNYSSELNVNALELDDSALYLCASSLAQGARTDTQYFGPGTRLTVL.